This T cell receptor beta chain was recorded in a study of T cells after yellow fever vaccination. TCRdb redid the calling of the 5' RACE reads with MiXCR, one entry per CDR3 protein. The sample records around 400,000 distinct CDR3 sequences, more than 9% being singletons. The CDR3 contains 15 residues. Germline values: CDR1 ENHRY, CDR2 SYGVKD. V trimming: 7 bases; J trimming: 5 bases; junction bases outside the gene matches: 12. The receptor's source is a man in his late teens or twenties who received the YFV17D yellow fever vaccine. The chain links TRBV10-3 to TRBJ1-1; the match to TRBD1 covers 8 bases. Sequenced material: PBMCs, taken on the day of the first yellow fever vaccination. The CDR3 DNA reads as TGTGCCATCATAAGTGAGGACAGGGTTGGGACTGAAGCTTTCTTT. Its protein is CAIISEDRVGTEAFF.